The 30 T cell receptor beta chains listed next were all sequenced from one sample in a study of response to subunit inactivated influenza vaccine. TCRdb used MiXCR to reprocess the RT-PCR reads, holding one entry per CDR3 protein. The sample contains under 750,000 distinct CDR3 sequences, 12% of which appear only once. The sequencing used PBMCs from blood, collected on the day of vaccination. All receptors derive from a middle-aged man who received an inactivated influenza vaccine.

V gene TRBV7-2 combines with J gene TRBJ2-7, with D perhaps TRBD1 (6 bases). CDR3 length: 13 residues. V dropped 4 bases and J dropped 6 bases, with 13 bases sitting between them. Germline V gives CDR1 SGHTA, CDR2 FQGNSA. CDR3 amino acids: CASSSQGIGEQYF. The DNA of the CDR3 is TGTGCCAGCAGCTCACAGGGTATTGGCGAGCAGTACTTC.

This clonotype was detected a few times. The chain links TRBV10-3 to TRBJ1-1, with D unresolved. Per the germline V gene, CDR1 is ENHRY and CDR2 is SYGVKD. The V end was cut by 3 bases, the J end by 1 base, with 12 bases between. The CDR3 has 15 amino acids. In DNA, the CDR3 is TGTGCCATCAGTGATGGGGTTTCCGGGAACACTGAAGCTTTCTTT. Translation: CAISDGVSGNTEAFF.

The V and J genes are TRBV6-2 or TRBV6-3 and TRBJ2-7; D possibly corresponds to TRBD2 (6 bases). The ends were cut back, 2 bases at V and 4 bases at J, with 24 bases in the middle. The germline gives CDR1 MNHEY, CDR2 SVGEGT. The CDR3 contains 18 residues. The CDR3 DNA sequence: TGTGCCAGCAGTTACGATCGGAGGACTACCCGAACCCTTTACGAGCAGTACTTC. It codes for CASSYDRRTTRTLYEQYF.

The gene calls are TRBV15 and TRBJ1-2; TRBD1 aligns across 7 bases. V lost 3 bases and J lost 3; bases outside the gene matches: 16. Per germline, CDR1 LNHNV and CDR2 YYDKDF (reference sequence). The CDR3 spans 18 residues. For the CDR3, the DNA is TGTGCCACCAGCAGCGGGGGATACCAGGACAGGTCATACTATGGCTACACCTTC. It specifies CATSSGGYQDRSYYGYTF.

The chain joins TRBV12-3 or TRBV12-4 to TRBJ2-1, with 10 bases matching TRBD2. Trimming took 10 bases from V and 3 from J; bases not matched to a gene: 6. The CDR3 spans 14 residues. The CDR3 DNA is TGTGCCATACGGGCTAGCGGGAGCTACAATGAGCAGTTCTTC. Protein sequence: CAIRASGSYNEQFF.

The chain uses TRBV13 and TRBJ2-5; D might be TRBD1 or TRBD2, each matching 5 bases. The ends were cut back, 5 bases at V and 2 bases at J, with 12 bases in the middle. This CDR3 region has 14 residues. The germline CDR1 and CDR2 sequences are PRHDT and FYEKMQ (reference sequence). For the CDR3, the DNA is TGTGCCAGCAGCACTGGGGGTCCACAAGAGACCCAGTACTTC. Translating it yields CASSTGGPQETQYF. The entire variable domain, with the rest obtained from reference TRBV13 and TRBJ2-5, is as follows: AAGVIQSPRHLIKEKRETATLKCYPIPRHDTVYWYQQGPGQDPQFLISFYEKMQSDKGSIPDRFSAQQFSDYHSELNMSSLELGDSALYFCASSTGGPQETQYFGPGTRLLVL.

V and J are TRBV19 and TRBJ1-5; D remains unclear. The CDR3 has 15 residues. Germline V gene data show CDR1 as LNHDA and CDR2 as SQIVND (reference sequence). Trimming shortened V by 5 bases and J by 4 bases, and 15 bases separated the two germline ends. CDR3 loop: CASSAYTSDNQPQHF. CDR3 nucleotides: TGTGCCAGTAGTGCCTACACCAGTGATAATCAGCCCCAGCATTTT.

This clonotype was seen many times. The rearrangement uses TRBV5-1 and TRBJ2-1; 7 bases are shared with TRBD2. Germline V gene sequence: CDR1 SGHRS, CDR2 YFSETQ. Trimming took 3 bases from V and 4 from J; bases not matched to a gene: 4. This CDR3 is built from 14 residues. The CDR3 nucleotides read TGCGCCAGCAGCTCGGGAGGAGGGTACAATGAGCAGTTCTTC. This sequence encodes CASSSGGGYNEQFF.

This clonotype was observed at least ten times. The chain recombines TRBV7-6 with TRBJ2-7; TRBD2 aligns across 10 bases. Germline V gives CDR1 SGHVS, CDR2 FNYEAQ. The CDR3 is 18 residues long. Trimming at V came to 3 bases and at J to 5 bases, leaving 16 bases not matched to a gene. In DNA, the CDR3 is TGTGCCAGCAGCTTTGACAGGGCCGCTAGCGGGAGTATAAACGAGCAGTACTTC. As protein: CASSFDRAASGSINEQYF.

In this sample, this clonotype turned up a few times. This sequence joins TRBV20-1 and TRBJ2-1; 11 nucleotides match TRBD2. V lost 6 bases and J lost 6; bases outside the gene matches: 4. The CDR3 is 13 residues long. The germline V gene encodes CDR1 DFQATT and CDR2 SNEGSKA (reference sequence). The CDR3 nucleotides read TGCAGTGCAAATAGCGGGAGGGCCAATGAGCAGTTCTTC. The encoded protein is CSANSGRANEQFF.

The rearrangement joins TRBV25-1 to TRBJ2-3; D remains unclear. CDR1 and CDR2 (germline): MGHDK, SYGVNS. V lost 4 bases to trimming and J lost 6 bases, with 14 bases between them. The CDR3 runs to 14 residues. The CDR3 DNA reads as TGTGCCAGCAGTGTGGCAACCCGAGTGGATACGCAGTATTTT. Amino acid sequence: CASSVATRVDTQYF.

V usage is TRBV7-9 and J usage is TRBJ2-1, with D possibly matching TRBD1 (5 bases). V lost 3 bases to trimming and J lost 4 bases, with 13 bases between them. Germline V gene data show CDR1 as SEHNR and CDR2 as FQNEAQ (reference sequence). The CDR3 consists of 15 residues. The CDR3 bases are TGTGCCAGCAGCTTTGGACACCCCAGTTACAATGAGCAGTTCTTC. Residues: CASSFGHPSYNEQFF.

The chain employs TRBV20-1 and TRBJ2-7; unclear D gene. The CDR3 is 14 residues long. Trimming took off 4 bases at V and 1 base at J, with 14 bases between the two ends. CDR1 and CDR2 (germline): DFQATT, SNEGSKA (reference sequence). The CDR3 nucleotides read TGCAGTGCTATTCCCCTAAAGGATTCCTACGAGCAGTACTTC. It encodes CSAIPLKDSYEQYF.

In its sample, this clonotype was seen a few times. The chain has TRBV15 and TRBJ2-3; 8 bases fit TRBD2. This CDR3 has 17 amino acids. Germline V lookup: CDR1 LNHNV, CDR2 YYDKDF (reference sequence). The V and J ends lost 2 bases and 0 bases, in that order; junction bases with no gene match: 7. CDR3 sequence reads: CATSRRSGTRSTDTQYF. Written as DNA, the CDR3 is TGTGCCACCAGCAGAAGATCAGGGACTAGAAGCACAGATACGCAGTATTTT.

The V and J genes are TRBV6-1 and TRBJ1-5; D might be TRBD1 (5 bases). Germline CDR1 is MNHNS and CDR2 is SASEGT. This CDR3 has 15 amino acids. Trimming left V 3 bases short and J 0 bases short, with 9 bases between. CDR3 coding DNA: TGTGCCAGCAGTGAGACAGAATATAGCAATCAGCCCCAGCATTTT. It specifies CASSETEYSNQPQHF.

The chain joins TRBV7-2 to TRBJ2-2, with no clear D. V lost 1 base and J 2 bases, leaving 8 bases between the germline ends. The V gene's germline CDR1 is SGHTA and CDR2 FQGNSA. The CDR3 contains 15 residues. DNA for the CDR3: TGTGCCAGCAGCTTAGACGTAGGAAACACCGGGGAGCTGTTTTTT. It yields the protein CASSLDVGNTGELFF.

V and J are TRBV7-6 and TRBJ1-2, with 10 nucleotides matching TRBD1. The CDR3 is 15 residues long. The J segment lost 7 bases and the V segment lost 5 bases, leaving 10 bases of the junction unmatched. Per the germline V gene, CDR1 is SGHVS and CDR2 is FNYEAQ. The CDR3 DNA sequence: TGTGCCAGCAGCATCGGGACAGGGGATATAAGTGGCTACACCTTC. It encodes CASSIGTGDISGYTF.

This clonotype turned up a few times. The CDR3, as DNA: TGTGCCAGCAGTCCGTCAGGGAGCATGTCCTACGAGCAGTACTTC. Translated: CASSPSGSMSYEQYF. The genes are TRBV11-2 and TRBJ2-7; either TRBD1 or TRBD2 may fit D (5 bases each). V dropped 6 bases and J dropped 1 base, with 16 bases sitting between them. This CDR3 has 15 residues. From germline, CDR1 is SGHAT and CDR2 FQNNGV.

The genes are TRBV6-2 or TRBV6-3 and TRBJ2-1; perhaps TRBD1 as D (5 bases). V lost 2 bases to trimming and J lost 6 bases, with 17 bases between them. Per germline, CDR1 MNHEY and CDR2 SVGEGT. CDR3 length: 16 residues. The CDR3 sequence: CASSYVVRQGINEQFF. As DNA, the CDR3 is TGTGCCAGCAGTTACGTCGTTCGGCAGGGAATCAATGAGCAGTTCTTC.

The sample holds a few counts of this clonotype. V gene TRBV21-1 combines with J gene TRBJ1-1. TRBV21-1 has pseudogene status. This CDR3 is built from 15 residues. The CDR3 protein is CASSSTGSMNTEAFF. The CDR3 nucleotides read TGTGCCAGCAGCTCGACGGGGTCCATGAACACTGAAGCTTTCTTT.

This clonotype was detected ten times or more. The genes are TRBV20-1 and TRBJ1-1; D call uncertain. The germline CDR1 and CDR2 sequences are DFQATT and SNEGSKA (reference sequence). V was shortened by 4 bases and J by 0 bases, with 12 bases between the two germline ends. The CDR3 runs 14 residues. CDR3 nucleotide sequence: TGCAGTGCTAAGGCGTGGCAGCTGAACACTGAAGCTTTCTTT. Amino acid sequence: CSAKAWQLNTEAFF.

This clonotype has just a few counts. V gene TRBV7-9 combines with J gene TRBJ1-6; 7 bases align to TRBD1. J was trimmed by 5 bases and V by 5 bases; bases with no gene match: 3. The germline V gene has CDR1 SEHNR and CDR2 FQNEAQ (reference sequence). The CDR3 totals 14 residues. CDR3 sequence: CASSQQGHNSPLHF. DNA of the CDR3: TGTGCCAGCAGCCAACAGGGGCATAATTCACCCCTCCACTTT.

The rearrangement joins TRBV28 to TRBJ1-2; maybe TRBD1 (5 bases). Deletions cut 5 bases from V and 5 bases from J, with 15 bases between. This CDR3 has 14 amino acids. Germline V CDR1 and CDR2: MDHEN, SYDVKM. CDR3 residues: CASSATVRVYGYTF. The DNA for the CDR3 is TGTGCCAGCAGTGCCACAGTCAGGGTTTATGGCTACACCTTC.

With regard to this clonotype: A much larger clone sits a single nucleotide away, making a read error possible. This chain connects TRBV28 to TRBJ2-3; D unclear. Looked up from germline, CDR1 is MDHEN and CDR2 is SYDVKM. The CDR3 contains 11 residues. The V gene lost 11 bases and the J gene lost 3 bases, with 9 bases spanning the gap. In nucleotides, the CDR3 is TGTGCCGGCACCGGGACAGATACGCAGTATTTT. This gives the protein CAGTGTDTQYF.

The gene calls are TRBV4-3 and TRBJ2-7, with TRBD1 identical over 9 bases. CDR1 is LGHNA and CDR2 is YSLEER in the germline V gene. Trimming cost V 6 bases and J 6 bases; bases outside gene matches: 9. This CDR3 comprises 14 residues. CDR3 nucleotide sequence: TGCGCCAGCAGTGAAGGACAGGGGTTGCGCGAGCAGTACTTC. It yields the protein CASSEGQGLREQYF.

This clonotype was observed many times. The chain carries TRBV7-2 and TRBJ2-1; maybe TRBD2 (6 bases). The CDR3 has 12 amino acids. Germline CDR1 SGHTA, CDR2 FQGNSA. V lost 0 bases and J lost 10, with 7 bases in between. The CDR3 DNA reads TGTGCCAGCAGCTTAGCAGCGGGCGAGCAGTTCTTC. Amino acids: CASSLAAGEQFF.

This clonotype showed up just a few times. The chain is built from TRBV7-3 and TRBJ2-1; D unresolved. Per the germline V gene, CDR1 is SGHTA and CDR2 is FQGTGA. Trimming took 2 bases from V and 1 from J, leaving 9 bases between them. CDR3 size: 15 residues. The CDR3 is CASSLDKASYNEQFF. The CDR3, as DNA: TGTGCCAGCAGCTTAGACAAAGCGTCCTACAATGAGCAGTTCTTC.

In this sample, this clonotype turned up many times. This chain joins TRBV11-2 and TRBJ2-5; 10 bases line up with TRBD1. The J segment lost 6 bases and the V segment lost 1 base, leaving 5 bases of the junction unmatched. The CDR3 sequence is 15 residues long. Per germline, CDR1 SGHAT and CDR2 FQNNGV. CDR3 amino acids: CASSLAWDRGQTQYF. The CDR3 DNA reads TGTGCCAGCAGCTTAGCTTGGGACAGGGGCCAGACCCAGTACTTC. Combining the CDR3 with reference TRBV11-2 and TRBJ2-5 gives the whole variable domain EAGVAQSPRYKIIEKRQSVAFWCNPISGHATLYWYQQILGQGPKLLIQFQNNGVVDDSQLPKDRFSAERLKGVDSTLKIQPAKLEDSAVYLCASSLAWDRGQTQYFGPGTRLLVL.

In this sample, this clonotype turned up a few times. The chain uses TRBV11-3 and TRBJ1-1; 7 positions match TRBD1. This CDR3 contains 16 residues. The germline V gene has CDR1 SGHNT and CDR2 YENEEA. J gave up 1 base and V 2 bases, and 7 bases lay outside the gene matches. The CDR3 here is CASSLRRGLGNTEAFF. The CDR3 region has the DNA TGTGCCAGCAGCTTACGAAGGGGGCTGGGGAACACTGAAGCTTTCTTT. Full variable domain (missing parts from reference TRBV11-3 and TRBJ1-1): EAGVVQSPRYKIIEKKQPVAFWCNPISGHNTLYWYLQNLGQGPELLIRYENEEAVDDSQLPKDRFSAERLKGVDSTLKIQPAELGDSAVYLCASSLRRGLGNTEAFFGQGTRLTVV.

This clonotype was counted many times. J is TRBJ2-7 and V is TRBV7-2; 8 positions agree with TRBD2. The ends lost 3 bases at V and 2 bases at J; junction bases unmatched: 12. The CDR3 spans 17 residues. Germline V gene lookup returns CDR1 SGHTA and CDR2 FQGNSA. The CDR3 sequence: CASSFGGGRHRTYEQYF. The CDR3 DNA follows: TGTGCCAGCAGCTTCGGGGGGGGCCGTCACCGAACCTACGAGCAGTACTTC.